The 24 T cell receptor beta chains given below trace back to one sample, sequenced in a study of T cell repertoires in cytomegalovirus infection. TCRdb reprocessed the reads with MiXCR, giving one entry per CDR3 protein. The table records hundreds of thousands of distinct CDR3 sequences, 30% to 35% of them present only once. No antigen has been identified for these receptors. This sample comprised cultured PBMCs, obtained from culture after CMV antigen stimulation. The receptors were sampled from a human donor in good health (CMV status not recorded). Some clones in this sample may be carry-over from other donors' samples.

This clonotype was seen a few times. This rearrangement joins TRBV6-2 or TRBV6-3 to TRBJ1-2; TRBD1 matches 8 bases. CDR3 length: 14 residues. The ends lost 2 bases at V and 7 bases at J; junction bases unmatched: 6. Germline assignment: CDR1 MNHEY and CDR2 SVGEGT. The DNA for the CDR3 is TGTGCCAGCAGTTACGACAGGGGTATAGCTGGCTACACCTTC. Its translation: CASSYDRGIAGYTF.

This chain joins TRBV10-3 and TRBJ1-2, with 9 bases fitting TRBD1. Germline values: CDR1 ENHRY, CDR2 SYGVKD. This CDR3 spans 16 amino acids. V lost 2 bases and J lost 5; bases outside the gene matches: 9. The CDR3 DNA reads as TGTGCCATCAGTGAGGGACAGGGGTCTTCTTTATATGGCTACACCTTC. It yields the protein CAISEGQGSSLYGYTF.

The gene calls are TRBV7-9 and TRBJ1-1; D unresolved. Trimming took 3 bases from V and 4 from J, leaving 9 bases between them. The CDR3 totals 13 residues. CDR1 is SEHNR and CDR2 is FQNEAQ in the germline V gene (reference sequence). The CDR3 protein is CASSFSLSTEAFF. DNA of the CDR3: TGTGCCAGCAGCTTTAGCCTAAGCACTGAAGCTTTCTTT.

About this clonotype itself: The junction departs from the called germline gene at one end, perhaps through a read error. This CDR3 reads CASNLSFTEAFF. The CDR3 nucleotides read TGTGCCAGCAACTTAAGTTTCACTGAAGCTTTCTTT. The chain carries TRBV7-2 and TRBJ1-1; D not resolved. CDR1 SGHTA and CDR2 FQGNSA come from the germline V gene. This CDR3 is built from 12 residues.

There are many counts of this clonotype. The rearrangement joins TRBV7-2 to TRBJ2-7; unclear D gene. The CDR3 length is 16 residues. The ends were cut back, 2 bases at V and 4 bases at J, with 18 bases in the middle. CDR1 and CDR2 (germline): SGHTA, FQGNSA. CDR3: CASSLSGGPFTYEQYF. As DNA, the CDR3 is TGTGCCAGCAGCTTATCCGGCGGTCCTTTCACATACGAGCAGTACTTC.

About this clonotype: At one end the junction does not follow the germline gene, possibly because of a read error. The chain combines TRBV24-1 with TRBJ2-5; either TRBD1 or TRBD2 may supply D (5 bases each). CDR3 length: 14 residues. Germline-derived CDR1 and CDR2 are KGHDR and SFDVKD. The CDR3 coding sequence is TGTGCCACCAGTGACGATCGTCGAGGGGAGACCGAGTACTTC. Translated, it gives CATSDDRRGETEYF.

This clonotype was counted many times. This chain uses TRBV7-2 with TRBJ2-5, with a possible D match to TRBD1 (5 bases). Germline V gene lookup returns CDR1 SGHTA and CDR2 FQGNSA. This CDR3 is 13 amino acids long. V was clipped by 2 bases and J by 5 bases, with 9 bases between them. The CDR3 nucleotides read TGTGCCAGCAGCTTACAGGGCTGGGAGACCCAGTACTTC. Amino acid sequence: CASSLQGWETQYF.

This sequence joins TRBV7-9 and TRBJ2-5, with unresolved D. V was trimmed by 8 bases and J by 2 bases, leaving 6 bases between them. Germline V gene data show CDR1 as SEHNR and CDR2 as FQNEAQ (reference sequence). This CDR3 spans 11 amino acids. The CDR3 sequence: CASGRQETQYF. The CDR3 nucleotides are TGTGCCAGCGGCAGGCAAGAGACCCAGTACTTC.

The CDR3 spells CSVAALGGDTQYF. As DNA, the CDR3 is TGCAGCGTTGCGGCGCTAGGGGGAGATACGCAGTATTTT. The genes are TRBV29-1 and TRBJ2-3; tentative D call: TRBD1 (6 bases). The germline V and J ends were trimmed by 4 bases and 5 bases, with 13 bases remaining between them. The CDR3 is made up of 13 amino acids. Germline V gives CDR1 SQVTM, CDR2 ANQGSEA.

In this sample, this clonotype turned up a few times. V and J are TRBV7-2 and TRBJ2-1, with a possible D match to TRBD1 (6 bases). The V and J ends lost 3 bases and 3 bases respectively, with 12 bases between them. Germline CDR1 reads SGHTA; CDR2 reads FQGNSA. CDR3 length: 15 residues. The CDR3 region has the DNA TGTGCCAGCAGCTTGGGGGAAGGGGGCTACAATGAGCAGTTCTTC. Its protein product is CASSLGEGGYNEQFF.

The sample holds a few counts of this clonotype. J is TRBJ2-7 and V is TRBV7-4; 7 nucleotides align to TRBD1. In germline, CDR1 is SGHVT, CDR2 SQSDAQ. CDR3 length: 13 residues. Trimming at V came to 9 bases and at J to 2 bases, leaving 7 bases not matched to a gene. In nucleotides, the CDR3 is TGTGCCAGGACGACAGGGATCCCCTACGAGCAGTACGTC. As protein: CARTTGIPYEQYV.

The chain recombines TRBV11-2 with TRBJ1-1; no definite D call. Trimming left V 8 bases short and J 10 bases short, with 8 bases between. Looked up from germline, CDR1 is SGHAT and CDR2 is FQNNGV. The CDR3 is 9 amino acids. The CDR3 protein is CASGERAFF. DNA for the CDR3: TGTGCCAGCGGTGAAAGAGCTTTCTTT.

This clonotype has ten or more counts. The CDR3 sequence is CASSLYVGPLNYGYTF. CDR3 coding DNA: TGTGCCAGCAGCTTATACGTAGGACCGCTTAACTATGGCTACACCTTC. V gene TRBV7-2 combines with J gene TRBJ1-2, with no clear D. Germline V gene lookup returns CDR1 SGHTA and CDR2 FQGNSA. This CDR3 has 16 residues. Trimming pared 2 bases from V and 1 base from J, leaving 14 bases between. The variable domain in full, completed from reference TRBV7-2 and TRBJ1-2, reads GAGVSQSPSNKVTEKGKDVELRCDPISGHTALYWYRQSLGQGLEFLIYFQGNSAPDKSGLPSDRFSAERTGGSVSTLTIQRTQQEDSAVYLCASSLYVGPLNYGYTFGSGTRLTVV.

This clonotype was picked up a small number of times. This chain links TRBV7-9 with TRBJ2-7, with D possibly being TRBD1 or TRBD2 (5 bases each). The V gene's germline CDR1 is SEHNR and CDR2 FQNEAQ (reference sequence). The V and J ends lost 5 bases and 6 bases respectively, with 11 bases between them. The CDR3 totals 12 residues. CDR3 amino acids: CASSPAGSEQYV. The CDR3 region has the DNA TGTGCCAGCAGCCCCGCAGGGAGCGAGCAGTACGTC.

The V and J genes are TRBV4-3 and TRBJ2-1; unclear D gene. The CDR3 sequence is 19 residues long. The V end was cut by 1 base, the J end by 6 bases, with 25 bases between. Per the germline V gene, CDR1 is LGHNA and CDR2 is YSLEER. CDR3: CASSQVIEIGPGDSNEQFF. The CDR3, as DNA: TGCGCCAGCAGCCAAGTTATAGAAATCGGGCCTGGCGATTCCAATGAGCAGTTCTTC.

The rearrangement uses TRBV11-2 and TRBJ1-2; D ambiguous. Germline values: CDR1 SGHAT, CDR2 FQNNGV. Trimming left V 1 base short and J 8 bases short, with 11 bases between. CDR3 size: 13 residues. The CDR3 spells CASSLVRGEGYTF. As DNA, the CDR3 is TGTGCCAGCAGCTTAGTGCGAGGCGAAGGCTACACCTTC.

The chain is built from TRBV28 and TRBJ2-7, with TRBD2 matching 8 bases. The CDR3 extends over 18 amino acids. V dropped 6 bases and J dropped 0; count of bases not matched to a gene: 16. CDR1 is MDHEN, CDR2 SYDVKM, per germline. The CDR3 region has the DNA TGTGCCAGCAGCTCACTTCGGGAGGGTAGCGGGAACTCCTACGAGCAGTACTTC. As protein: CASSSLREGSGNSYEQYF.

This clonotype turned up a few times. The genes are TRBV7-2 and TRBJ2-3, with D possibly called TRBD1 or TRBD2 (5 bases each). Germline V gene data show CDR1 as SGHTA and CDR2 as FQGNSA. V shed 7 bases and J shed 2 bases, with 10 bases lying between them. The CDR3 consists of 13 residues. The CDR3 loop reads CASTRGPTDTQYF. CDR3 nucleotides: TGTGCCAGCACCCGGGGCCCCACAGATACGCAGTATTTT.

This clonotype was counted many times. CDR3 sequence: CASRRGVYEQYF. CDR3 nucleotide sequence: TGTGCCAGCCGCCGGGGGGTATACGAGCAGTACTTC. The chain links TRBV28 to TRBJ2-7, with TRBD2 matching 7 bases. V lost 8 bases, J lost 4 bases, and 5 bases stayed unmatched. The germline gives CDR1 MDHEN, CDR2 SYDVKM. This CDR3 spans 12 amino acids.

The genes are TRBV20-1 and TRBJ1-1; D uncertain. V shed 1 base and J shed 4 bases, with 7 bases lying between them. CDR1 and CDR2 (germline): DFQATT, SNEGSKA (reference sequence). The CDR3 extends over 12 amino acids. In DNA form, the CDR3 reads TGCAGTGCTAGAGTCCCGGGCACTGAAGCTTTCTTT. It is translated as CSARVPGTEAFF.

This clonotype was observed a few times. The V and J genes are TRBV7-8 and TRBJ1-1, with TRBD1 matching over 7 bases. V lost 2 bases, J lost 6 bases, and 3 bases stayed unmatched. The CDR3 loop spans 13 amino acids. Germline values: CDR1 SGHVS, CDR2 FQNEAQ. The CDR3 sequence: CASSLSGGAEAFF. CDR3 nucleotide sequence: TGTGCCAGCAGCTTATCAGGGGGTGCTGAAGCTTTCTTT.

This sequence joins TRBV7-4 and TRBJ1-2; D not resolved. Germline values: CDR1 SGHVT, CDR2 SQSDAQ. This CDR3 spans 14 amino acids. The V end lost 7 bases, the J end lost 4 bases, and 16 bases lay between the germline ends. The CDR3 nucleotides read TGTGCCAGCACCCCAACCCTTTTGCTCTATGGCTACACCTTC. Translation gives CASTPTLLLYGYTF. The variable domain in full, with the rest retrieved from reference TRBV7-4 and TRBJ1-2, is GAGVSQSPRYKVAKRGRDVALRCDSISGHVTLYWYRQTLGQGSEVLTYSQSDAQRDKSGRPSGRFSAERPERSVSTLKIQRTEQGDSAVYLCASTPTLLLYGYTFGSGTRLTVV.

This sequence joins TRBV10-3 and TRBJ1-2; maybe TRBD1 (5 bases). V was trimmed by 6 bases and J by 4 bases, leaving 15 bases between them. Germline CDR1 and CDR2: ENHRY and SYGVKD. The CDR3 sequence is 14 residues long. As DNA, the CDR3 is TGTGCCATCAGCGGTACGGGACTCGGCTATGGCTACACCTTC. Translation: CAISGTGLGYGYTF.

This clonotype was picked up many times. CDR3 nucleotide sequence: TGTGCCAGCAGTCTATCCACAGGAAGCTCCTACAATGAGCAGTTCTTC. The encoded protein is CASSLSTGSSYNEQFF. The rearrangement links TRBV6-1 to TRBJ2-1; D might be TRBD1 (5 bases). This CDR3 spans 16 amino acids. With 5 bases removed from V and 0 bases from J, the gap between germline ends came to 14 bases. CDR1 MNHNS and CDR2 SASEGT come from the germline V gene.